This T cell receptor (beta chain) was identified in a study of naive and memory T cell subsets. With 4 bases removed from V and 3 bases from J, the gap between germline ends came to 6 bases. CDR1 and CDR2 from the germline V gene are SGHTA and FQGNSA. There are 12 residues in the CDR3. Four subsets defined by CD45RA and CD27 were sorted after CD3, CD4, CD8 and live/dead staining. To note about this clonotype: The antigen is undetermined.

An equimolar mix of two oligonucleotides served as the beta constant-region primer for TRBC1 and TRBC2. Each CDR3 protein is one row after TCRdb ran MiXCR on the UMI-ligation and nested PCR reads. The table records roughly 40,000 distinct CDR3 sequences, about 14% of them present only once. Findings of the study overall: Over 95% of naive TCR sequences appeared only once after error correction, unlike memory subsets. Naive and memory repertoire findings lacked a ground truth for validation.

The origin of this receptor is a human donor in good health. The rearrangement links TRBV7-2 to TRBJ1-2; no clear D. Sequenced material: effector memory CD4+ T cells from blood. The sample's subset: effector memory, CD45RA- CD27-. The CDR3 is CASSWGDYGYTF. The CDR3 DNA follows: TGTGCCAGCAGCTGGGGAGACTATGGCTACACCTTC.